Listed here are 14 T cell receptor beta chains from one sample, sequenced in a study of blood T cells in healthy people across ages. Next came a second PCR, run for about 7 to 12 cycles, which used a sample-barcoded 5' primer along with a J-beta primer mix. TCRdb re-derived calls from the 5' RACE reads in MiXCR, one entry per CDR3 protein. The profile shows roughly 800,000 distinct CDR3 sequences, 58% of them singletons. Sequencing was done on a sample of blood. Receptors were obtained from a man between 25 and 39 years old in good health.

This clonotype was detected only a few times. This chain uses TRBV29-1 with TRBJ2-1; TRBD2 might be the D (6 bases). The CDR3 is made up of 13 amino acids. CDR1 is SQVTM, CDR2 ANQGSEA, per germline. Trimming left V 7 bases short and J 1 base short, with 11 bases between. CDR3 in DNA: TGCAGCGCAAATAGCGGATCCTACAATGAGCAGTTCTTC. Its protein product is CSANSGSYNEQFF.

This clonotype was detected many times. DNA of the CDR3: TGTGCCAGCAGCTTAAACCCCTACGAGCAGTACTTC. The encoded protein is CASSLNPYEQYF. The rearrangement links TRBV7-2 to TRBJ2-7; D remains ambiguous. The length of the CDR3 is 12 residues. V lost 2 bases and J 2 bases, leaving 4 bases between the germline ends. From germline, CDR1 is SGHTA and CDR2 FQGNSA.

This clonotype was picked up one time. V gene TRBV6-2 or TRBV6-3 combines with J gene TRBJ1-5; no firm D call. The V gene lost 4 bases and the J gene lost 6 bases, with 13 bases spanning the gap. The CDR3 sequence is 14 residues long. Germline V gene sequence: CDR1 MNHEY, CDR2 SVGEGT. CDR3 protein: CASSFRLEGQPQHF. The CDR3 DNA is TGTGCCAGCAGTTTCCGGTTAGAAGGTCAGCCCCAGCATTTT.

Of note for this clonotype: One junction end disagrees with the germline gene, perhaps due to a read error. The chain combines TRBV10-3 with TRBJ2-7, with D possibly matching TRBD2 (5 bases). The end of the DNA is better explained by TRBJ2-5, so the J call may be wrong. Germline V gene sequence: CDR1 ENHRY, CDR2 SYGVKD. The CDR3 loop spans 15 amino acids. The CDR3 loop reads CTISESVGVGETQYF. The DNA for the CDR3 is TGTACCATCAGTGAGTCGGTGGGAGTTGGTGAGACCCAGTACTTC.

This chain links TRBV15 with TRBJ2-7, with 8 nucleotides matching TRBD2. V trimming: 6 bases; J trimming: 2 bases; junction bases outside the gene matches: 6. CDR1 is LNHNV and CDR2 is YYDKDF in the germline V gene (reference sequence). The CDR3 consists of 14 residues. The DNA of the CDR3 is TGTGCCACCAGACCTACTAGCGGTCCCTACGAGCAGTACTTC. Translating it yields CATRPTSGPYEQYF.

The DNA of the CDR3 is TGCAGTGCTATATCGGGGTACGAGCAGTACTTC. It codes for CSAISGYEQYF. The chain recombines TRBV20-1 with TRBJ2-4, with a weak D call TRBD2 (5 bases). Matching the DNA end better, TRBJ2-7 makes the J call doubtful. The CDR3 is 11 residues long. CDR1 is DFQATT and CDR2 is SNEGSKA in the germline V gene (reference sequence).

The chain combines TRBV5-1 with TRBJ1-1; a weak D match, TRBD1 (6 bases). The CDR3 is 17 amino acids. Germline-derived CDR1 and CDR2 are SGHRS and YFSETQ. The ends were cut back, 4 bases at V and 1 base at J, with 20 bases in the middle. The CDR3 spells CASSEPYEVQGNTEAFF. CDR3 nucleotides: TGCGCCAGCAGCGAGCCCTATGAGGTACAGGGGAACACTGAAGCTTTCTTT.

This clonotype was counted a few times. The rearrangement uses TRBV12-3 or TRBV12-4 and TRBJ1-4; 7 bases align to TRBD1. This CDR3 spans 11 amino acids. V trimming: 9 bases; J trimming: 10 bases; junction bases outside the gene matches: 5. The CDR3 protein is CASYRGGKLFF. The CDR3 DNA sequence: TGTGCCAGTTACAGGGGCGGAAAACTGTTTTTT.

Points on this clonotype: One junction end does not reproduce the germline sequence, and a read error may be involved. The chain combines TRBV19 with TRBJ2-1; 12 bases line up with TRBD2. The V gene's germline CDR1 is LNHDA and CDR2 SQIVND (reference sequence). This CDR3 has 18 amino acids. This chain's CDR3 is CASSTTRRLAGGYNEQFF. CDR3 coding DNA: TGTGCCAGCAGTACAACCCGGCGGCTAGCGGGGGGGTACAATGAGCAGTTCTTC.

The chain has TRBV20-1 and TRBJ2-7; D is uncertain. V lost 0 bases, J lost 7 bases, and 7 bases lay in between. Germline CDR1 reads DFQATT; CDR2 reads SNEGSKA (reference sequence). The CDR3 consists of 11 residues. In DNA, the CDR3 is TGCAGTGCTAGAGATGCGGTAGAGCAGTACTTC. Its translation is CSARDAVEQYF.

V gene TRBV9 combines with J gene TRBJ1-6; TRBD1 aligns across 8 bases. Germline V gives CDR1 SGDLS, CDR2 YYNGEE. J gave up 5 bases and V 4 bases, and 11 bases lay outside the gene matches. This CDR3 spans 17 amino acids. The CDR3 region is CASSSNPGTGNNSPLHF. The CDR3 DNA is TGTGCCAGCAGCTCAAACCCCGGGACAGGCAATAATTCACCCCTCCACTTT.

This clonotype was counted between two and nine times. The chain joins TRBV20-1 to TRBJ2-6; 9 bases agree with TRBD2. The CDR3 loop spans 19 amino acids. From germline, CDR1 is DFQATT and CDR2 SNEGSKA (reference sequence). Germline trimming cut 0 bases from V and 6 bases from J; bases unmatched to any gene: 15. CDR3 coding DNA: TGCAGTGCTAGAGATCCCCCGGTTGCGGGAGGGCTCGCGGCCAACGTCCTGACTTTC. Translated: CSARDPPVAGGLAANVLTF.

This clonotype has more than one count but fewer than ten. V is TRBV7-9 and J is TRBJ1-2; D remains unclear. V lost 3 bases to trimming and J lost 8 bases, with 10 bases between them. Per the germline V gene, CDR1 is SEHNR and CDR2 is FQNEAQ (reference sequence). This CDR3 has 12 amino acids. CDR3 nucleotide sequence: TGTGCCAGCAGCTTGATCCAGGAAGGCTACACCTTC. Translated: CASSLIQEGYTF.

This clonotype was recorded only once. This chain uses TRBV7-9 with TRBJ2-1; D gene uncertain. The germline V gene encodes CDR1 SEHNR and CDR2 FQNEAQ (reference sequence). V was clipped by 6 bases and J by 6 bases, with 24 bases between them. The CDR3 is made up of 17 amino acids. The CDR3 bases are TGTGCCAGCAGTCCCCACCTTCAAATACAAGATGTCAATGAGCAGTTCTTC. This sequence encodes CASSPHLQIQDVNEQFF.